These 31 T cell receptor beta chains were all obtained from the same sample, sequenced in a study of blood T cell repertoires in COVID-19. Some clones are missing from TCRdb's copy, which holds only in-frame ones; the method was immunoSEQ multiplex PCR. The sample has more than 200,000 clones, around 87% seen once. Sequencing was done on a sample of PBMCs or T cells enriched from blood (not recorded which). These receptor sequences come from a woman aged 25 to 39 with acute COVID-19.

The chain recombines TRBV2 with TRBJ1-5; perhaps TRBD1 as D (5 bases). The V gene lost 4 bases and the J gene lost 4 bases, with 14 bases spanning the gap. The CDR3 runs 15 residues. Per germline, CDR1 SNHLY and CDR2 FYNNEI. DNA of the CDR3: TGTGCCAGCAGTGGTGTGTGGGGGGGGAATCAGCCCCAGCATTTT. Protein product: CASSGVWGGNQPQHF.

Only one count was recorded for this clone. The chain is built from TRBV9 and TRBJ2-3; D is undetermined. Trimming cost V 0 bases and J 4 bases, with 9 bases left between them. The CDR3 sequence is 14 residues long. CDR1 and CDR2 from the germline V gene are SGDLS and YYNGEE. CDR3 bases: TGTGCCAGCAGCGTAGGTCCTAACTCAGATACGCAGTATTTT. This codes for CASSVGPNSDTQYF.

This clone was seen a single time. The chain uses TRBV29-1 and TRBJ2-2; a possible D gene is TRBD2 (7 bases). Germline CDR1 reads SQVTM; CDR2 reads ANQGSEA. Trimming left V 3 bases short and J 4 bases short, with 12 bases between. This CDR3 comprises 14 residues. The CDR3 region is CSVEGGAPTGELFF. CDR3 bases: TGCAGCGTTGAGGGGGGGGCGCCCACCGGGGAGCTGTTTTTT.

The rearrangement uses TRBV27 and TRBJ2-1; 9 bases map to TRBD1. The length of the CDR3 is 19 residues. The germline CDR1 and CDR2 sequences are MNHEY and SMNVEV (reference sequence). V lost 5 bases and J lost 0; bases outside the gene matches: 14. The CDR3 spells CASSPLRTGAGISYNEQFF. CDR3 nucleotide sequence: TGTGCCAGCAGTCCTCTTCGGACAGGGGCGGGAATCTCCTACAATGAGCAGTTCTTC.

CDR3 sequence: CAWRPRGAKNIQYF. The CDR3 DNA reads as TGTGCCTGGAGACCACGGGGAGCCAAAAACATTCAGTACTTC. The chain couples TRBV30 to TRBJ2-4; possibly TRBD2 for D (5 bases). Germline CDR1 reads GTSNPN; CDR2 reads SVGIG (reference sequence). V lost 3 bases and J lost 0, with 9 bases in between. This CDR3 region has 14 residues.

V usage is TRBV6-1 and J usage is TRBJ1-3; tentative D call: TRBD1 (5 bases). This CDR3 contains 15 residues. V was shortened by 0 bases and J by 7 bases, with 13 bases between the two germline ends. The V gene's germline CDR1 is MNHNS and CDR2 SASEGT. The CDR3 sequence: CASSEARTRTNTIYF. The CDR3 DNA follows: TGTGCCAGCAGTGAAGCGAGGACAAGGACCAACACCATATATTTT.

V and J are TRBV5-4 and TRBJ2-3; TRBD2 agrees at 13 bases. The V gene end was trimmed by 5 bases and the J gene end by 2 bases; junction bases not matched to a gene: 11. Germline values: CDR1 SGHNT, CDR2 YYREEE (reference sequence). The CDR3 is 18 amino acids. As DNA, the CDR3 is TGTGCCAGCAGACCCAGACTAGCGGGGGGACCCAACACAGATACGCAGTATTTT. Protein sequence: CASRPRLAGGPNTDTQYF.

This clone has a single count. The chain links TRBV10-3 to TRBJ1-2, with 10 positions matching TRBD1. CDR1 is ENHRY and CDR2 is SYGVKD in the germline V gene. Trimming cost V 4 bases and J 0 bases; bases outside gene matches: 2. This CDR3 is built from 15 residues. The CDR3 DNA reads TGTGCCATCAGTGTGGGACAGGGGTCTAACTATGGCTACACCTTC. The encoded protein is CAISVGQGSNYGYTF.

CDR3: CASSMGSPNEKLFF. CDR3 nucleotides: TGTGCCAGTAGTATGGGCAGTCCTAATGAAAAACTGTTTTTT. The V and J genes are TRBV19 and TRBJ1-4; D unresolved. Germline V gives CDR1 LNHDA, CDR2 SQIVND (reference sequence). The V end was cut by 3 bases, the J end by 3 bases, with 8 bases between. The length of the CDR3 is 14 residues.

The chain has TRBV10-3 and TRBJ1-2; D gene uncertain. The CDR3 has 13 residues. Germline CDR1 reads ENHRY; CDR2 reads SYGVKD. Trimming left V 7 bases short and J 6 bases short, with 15 bases between. Written as DNA, the CDR3 is TGTGCCATCAACCGTCCTAACGCGGATGGCTACACCTTC. Its translation is CAINRPNADGYTF.

The chain couples TRBV7-9 to TRBJ1-2; weak D call: TRBD1 (5 bases). CDR3 length equals 13 residues. CDR1 and CDR2 (germline): SEHNR, FQNEAQ (reference sequence). V dropped 1 base and J dropped 8 bases, with 11 bases sitting between them. CDR3 sequence (DNA): TGTGCCAGCAGCTTAGATGGGGCTAGAGGCTACACCTTC. Residues: CASSLDGARGYTF.

V and J are TRBV7-2 and TRBJ2-3; D remains unclear. CDR3 length equals 16 residues. Germline V gene data show CDR1 as SGHTA and CDR2 as FQGNSA. V shed 1 base and J shed 5 bases, with 16 bases lying between them. The DNA of the CDR3 is TGTGCCAGCAGCTTAGTTCCAGGCCGCTATTTAGATACGCAGTATTTT. It yields the protein CASSLVPGRYLDTQYF.

The chain combines TRBV19 with TRBJ2-5, with D possibly matching TRBD2 (5 bases). Per the germline V gene, CDR1 is LNHDA and CDR2 is SQIVND (reference sequence). V lost 1 base and J lost 7, with 16 bases in between. The CDR3 length is 15 residues. The chain's CDR3 is CASSIVGVVGATQYF. In DNA form, the CDR3 reads TGTGCCAGTAGTATAGTCGGGGTCGTGGGTGCGACCCAGTACTTC.

The chain is built from TRBV11-1 and TRBJ1-3; no clear D gene. V was clipped by 5 bases and J by 2 bases, with 10 bases between them. The germline gives CDR1 SGHAT, CDR2 FQDESV (reference sequence). The CDR3 extends over 14 amino acids. CDR3 DNA sequence: TGTGCCAGCAGCCTGACACGGACTGGAAACACCATATATTTT. Translation gives CASSLTRTGNTIYF.

The chain is built from TRBV24-1 and TRBJ2-3, with 8 bases that match TRBD1. The V gene's germline CDR1 is KGHDR and CDR2 SFDVKD. The CDR3 consists of 14 residues. The J segment lost 1 base and the V segment lost 4 bases, leaving 0 bases of the junction unmatched. CDR3 nucleotides: TGTGCCACCAGTGAGACAGGGGGCACAGATACGCAGTATTTT. It is translated as CATSETGGTDTQYF.

V is TRBV12-3 or TRBV12-4 and J is TRBJ2-5; maybe TRBD2 (6 bases). CDR3 size: 13 residues. V lost 7 bases, J lost 3 bases, and 12 bases lay in between. The CDR3 DNA reads as TGTGCCAGCACCACGAGGACTAAAGAGACCCAGTACTTC. Protein sequence: CASTTRTKETQYF.

J is TRBJ1-2 and V is TRBV7-9, with TRBD1 as a possible D gene (6 bases). The germline V gene encodes CDR1 SEHNR and CDR2 FQNEAQ (reference sequence). The CDR3 has 17 residues. Trimming took off 4 bases at V and 5 bases at J, with 23 bases between the two ends. The CDR3 region is CASSSYVVGQELYGYTF. Written as DNA, the CDR3 is TGTGCCAGCAGCTCATATGTAGTGGGACAAGAATTGTATGGCTACACCTTC.

This chain links TRBV28 with TRBJ2-7; no clear D gene. CDR3 length: 11 amino acids. CDR1 is MDHEN and CDR2 is SYDVKM in the germline V gene. The ends were cut back, 5 bases at V and 5 bases at J, with 7 bases in the middle. As DNA, the CDR3 is TGTGCCAGCAGTCCACAGAACGAGCAGTACTTC. It translates to CASSPQNEQYF.

The chain joins TRBV4-2 to TRBJ1-1; 10 bases agree with TRBD1. Germline CDR1 reads LGHNA; CDR2 reads YNFKEQ. There are 16 residues in the CDR3. Trimming removed 1 base from V and 5 bases from J; junction bases left unmatched: 7. The CDR3 region is CASSQGQGAGQTEAFF. The DNA for the CDR3 is TGTGCCAGCAGCCAAGGACAGGGGGCCGGTCAAACTGAAGCTTTCTTT.

The rearrangement links TRBV2 to TRBJ2-1; 12 bases agree with TRBD1. CDR1 is SNHLY and CDR2 is FYNNEI in the germline V gene. The CDR3 covers 16 residues. The V segment lost 2 bases and the J segment 7 bases; nucleotides outside the gene matches: 6. The DNA of the CDR3 is TGTGCCAGCAGTGAATCCGGGACAGGGGGCCCGAATGAGCAGTTCTTC. Its translation: CASSESGTGGPNEQFF.

This clone is a singleton in its sample. The DNA of the CDR3 is TGTGCCAGCAGAACCCCAGGGGCGCTCGGCTACACCTTC. Translated: CASRTPGALGYTF. V is TRBV28 and J is TRBJ1-2; D is perhaps TRBD1 (6 bases). V dropped 6 bases and J dropped 8 bases, with 16 bases sitting between them. CDR3 size: 13 residues. Germline V lookup: CDR1 MDHEN, CDR2 SYDVKM.

The V gene is TRBV7-3, the J gene TRBJ2-3; TRBD1 might be the D (5 bases). CDR1 SGHTA and CDR2 FQGTGA come from the germline V gene. This CDR3 has 14 residues. V lost 5 bases and J lost 2, with 11 bases in between. The CDR3 is CASSLDRNTDTQYF. CDR3 coding DNA: TGTGCCAGCAGCCTAGACAGAAACACAGATACGCAGTATTTT.

The rearrangement joins TRBV14 to TRBJ2-2; 8 bases match TRBD1. The V gene's germline CDR1 is SGHDN and CDR2 FVKESK. The J segment lost 5 bases and the V segment lost 4 bases, leaving 9 bases of the junction unmatched. The CDR3 has 16 residues. CDR3 residues: CASSPRDRLRTGELFF. The CDR3 DNA follows: TGTGCCAGCAGCCCCCGGGACAGGCTAAGGACCGGGGAGCTGTTTTTT.

The chain uses TRBV9 and TRBJ2-2, with a weak D call TRBD1 (7 bases). CDR1 and CDR2 from the germline V gene are SGDLS and YYNGEE. Trimming took off 4 bases at V and 1 base at J, with 17 bases between the two ends. The CDR3 is made up of 17 amino acids. This chain's CDR3 is CASSPRDSFMNTGELFF. The DNA of the CDR3 is TGTGCCAGCAGCCCGCGGGACAGTTTCATGAACACCGGGGAGCTGTTTTTT. The full variable domain, its missing parts supplied by reference TRBV9 and TRBJ2-2, is DSGVTQTPKHLITATGQRVTLRCSPRSGDLSVYWYQQSLDQGLQFLIQYYNGEERAKGNILERFSAQQFPDLHSELNLSSLELGDSALYFCASSPRDSFMNTGELFFGEGSRLTVL.

This chain uses TRBV30 with TRBJ2-1; 11 positions agree with TRBD2. Germline V lookup: CDR1 GTSNPN, CDR2 SVGIG (reference sequence). Losses at the gene ends were 2 bases for V and 4 bases for J; bases not matched to a gene: 7. The CDR3 consists of 16 residues. The CDR3 loop is CAWSLSSGGSYNEQFF. The CDR3 DNA reads TGTGCCTGGAGTTTGTCTAGCGGGGGGAGTTACAATGAGCAGTTCTTC. Complete variable domain (other parts from reference TRBV30 and TRBJ2-1): SQTIHQWPATLVQPVGSPLSLECTVEGTSNPNLYWYRQAAGRGLQLLFYSVGIGQISSEVPQNLSASRPQDRQFILSSKKLLLSDSGFYLCAWSLSSGGSYNEQFFGPGTRLTVL.

The CDR3 DNA reads TGTGCCAGTAGTATAGATCAAATATCAGGAATGCAGTACTTC. The encoded protein is CASSIDQISGMQYF. The chain recombines TRBV19 with TRBJ2-7; D is unclear. The CDR3 consists of 14 residues. CDR1 is LNHDA and CDR2 is SQIVND in the germline V gene (reference sequence). The V and J ends lost 0 bases and 9 bases respectively, with 15 bases between them.

The chain has TRBV18 and TRBJ1-6; 7 nucleotides align to TRBD1. Germline CDR1 is KGHSH and CDR2 is LQKENI. After removal of 8 bases from V and 5 bases from J, the junction contained 9 bases not matched to a gene. This CDR3 contains 15 residues. The CDR3 loop is CASTRLTGNNSPLHF. CDR3 DNA: TGTGCCAGCACCCGATTGACAGGGAATAATTCACCCCTCCACTTT. Drawing the rest from reference TRBV18 and TRBJ1-6, the complete variable domain is NAGVMQNPRHLVRRRGQEARLRCSPMKGHSHVYWYRQLPEEGLKFMVYLQKENIIDESGMPKERFSAEFPKEGPSILRIQQVVRGDSAAYFCASTRLTGNNSPLHFGNGTRLTVT.

V gene TRBV28 combines with J gene TRBJ1-1; possible D gene TRBD1, 6 bases. Germline lookup yields CDR1 MDHEN and CDR2 SYDVKM. Trimming took 7 bases from V and 8 from J, leaving 17 bases between them. This CDR3 region has 13 residues. The chain's CDR3 is CASIETGLGEAFF. CDR3 in DNA: TGTGCCAGCATAGAAACAGGGTTAGGGGAAGCTTTCTTT.

Only a few counts were recorded for this clone. The rearrangement uses TRBV7-3 and TRBJ1-6; D is possibly TRBD1 (5 bases). Deletions cut 5 bases from V and 7 bases from J, with 9 bases between. Germline-derived CDR1 and CDR2 are SGHTA and FQGTGA. The CDR3 is 13 amino acids. CDR3 residues: CASSVQGNSPLHF. The CDR3 DNA follows: TGTGCCAGCAGCGTCCAGGGAAATTCACCCCTCCACTTT. Full variable domain (outside the CDR3, taken from reference TRBV7-3 and TRBJ1-6): GAGVSQTPSNKVTEKGKYVELRCDPISGHTALYWYRQSLGQGPEFLIYFQGTGAADDSGLPNDRFFAVRPEGSVSTLKIQRTERGDSAVYLCASSVQGNSPLHFGNGTRLTVT.

The V call is TRBV25-1, the J call TRBJ2-1; 7 bases are a match to TRBD1. The CDR3 runs to 15 residues. Germline V gene lookup returns CDR1 MGHDK and CDR2 SYGVNS. The J segment lost 6 bases and the V segment lost 4 bases, leaving 9 bases of the junction unmatched. Here the CDR3 reads CASSAGTAFLNEQFF. The CDR3 DNA reads as TGTGCCAGCAGTGCCGGGACAGCCTTCCTCAATGAGCAGTTCTTC.

The chain combines TRBV23-1 with TRBJ2-7; 10 bases map to TRBD1. TRBV23-1 is marked as an open reading frame, function uncertain. V was pared by 4 bases and J by 5 bases, with 2 bases of the junction left unmatched. This CDR3 region has 13 residues. The CDR3 spells CASSRGTGDEQYF. The CDR3 bases are TGCGCCAGCAGTCGAGGGACAGGGGACGAGCAGTACTTC.